The source of this T cell receptor beta chain is a study of cytomegalovirus exposure and HLA in healthy donors. Germline loops: CDR1 SGHRS, CDR2 YFSETQ. V trimming: 3 bases; J trimming: 0 bases; junction bases outside the gene matches: 5. The CDR3 spans 15 residues. Generated by immunoSEQ multiplex PCR, the TCRdb table keeps only in-frame clones and is missing some. This sample has under 250,000 clones; roughly 81% occur once, and the top ten carry 0.95% to 1.5%. The clonotype comes from a woman aged 25 to 39 in good health and CMV-seronegative. The specimen sequenced was PBMCs. The chain has TRBV5-1 and TRBJ2-5; 7 nucleotides agree with TRBD1. CDR3 in amino acids: CASSSGTAYQETQYF. The CDR3 nucleotides read TGCGCCAGCAGCTCGGGGACAGCCTACCAAGAGACCCAGTACTTC.